The entry below describes one T cell receptor (beta chain). The protocol was immunoSEQ multiplex PCR, while the TCRdb copy is restricted to in-frame clones and leaves out a portion. The sample contains tens of thousands of clones, about 91% of which appear only once. V lost 9 bases, J lost 4 bases, and 16 bases lay in between. Germline V lookup: CDR1 SGHDN, CDR2 FVKESK. This CDR3 region has 14 residues. These data are taken from a study of technical replicates of blood from a few donors. The rearrangement joins TRBV14 to TRBJ1-5; possibly TRBD1 for D (6 bases). What was sequenced was T cells isolated from PBMCs. The clonotype comes from a human donor in good health. CDR3 region: CARTPRGGNQPQHF. Here the CDR3 DNA reads TGTGCCAGGACCCCTCGAGGGGGAAATCAGCCCCAGCATTTT. The entire variable domain, with the rest obtained from reference TRBV14 and TRBJ1-5, is as follows: EAGVTQFPSHSVIEKGQTVTLRCDPISGHDNLYWYRRVMGKEIKFLLHFVKESKQDESGMPNNRFLAERTGGTYSTLKVQPAELEDSGVYFCARTPRGGNQPQHFGDGTRLSIL.